This TCR beta chain derives from a study of T cells after yellow fever vaccination. About the research overall: Researchers used SMART-Seq v4 Ultra Low Input to prepare fractions that had low cell numbers. Study results and caveats: On re-exposure, the response was weaker but peaked faster, at day 5 versus 15. The CD4 compartment and the CD8 compartment contained a small share of clonotypes in common.

There are 16 residues in the CDR3. CDR1 and CDR2 (germline): SGHKS, YYEKEE (reference sequence). V lost 4 bases, J lost 4 bases, and 18 bases lay in between. The 5'RACE template-switching step produced TCR cDNA and added a universal primer site and UMIs. A single record per CDR3 protein comes from TCRdb applying MiXCR to the 5' RACE reads. The sample shows some 600,000 distinct CDR3 sequences, 9% to 15% of them seen only once. This clonotype was observed a few times. Its antigen is as yet unknown. The sequence was obtained from a man aged 30-40 years who received the YFV17D yellow fever vaccine. The J gene is TRBJ1-5, the V gene TRBV5-5; D is perhaps TRBD1 (5 bases). The input for sequencing was PBMCs, taken on the day of the yellow fever booster vaccination. The CDR3 here is CASSPAGGGRNQPQHF. CDR3 sequence (DNA): TGTGCCAGCAGCCCAGCGGGCGGGGGTAGGAATCAGCCCCAGCATTTT. Variable domain in full (rest from reference TRBV5-5 and TRBJ1-5): DAGVTQSPTHLIKTRGQQVTLRCSPISGHKSVSWYQQVLGQGPQFIFQYYEKEERGRGNFPDRFSARQFPNYSSELNVNALLLGDSALYLCASSPAGGGRNQPQHFGDGTRLSIL.